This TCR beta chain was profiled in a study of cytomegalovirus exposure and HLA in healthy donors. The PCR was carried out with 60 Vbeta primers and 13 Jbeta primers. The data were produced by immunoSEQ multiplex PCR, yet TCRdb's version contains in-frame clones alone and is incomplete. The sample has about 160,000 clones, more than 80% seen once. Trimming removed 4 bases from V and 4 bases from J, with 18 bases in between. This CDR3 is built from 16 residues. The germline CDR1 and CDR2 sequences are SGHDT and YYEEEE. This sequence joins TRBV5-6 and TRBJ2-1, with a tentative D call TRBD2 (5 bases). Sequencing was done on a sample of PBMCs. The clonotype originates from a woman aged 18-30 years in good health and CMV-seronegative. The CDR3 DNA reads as TGTGCCAGCAGCCTGCAAAGGGCGGGCTTTTACAATGAGCAGTTCTTC. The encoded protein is CASSLQRAGFYNEQFF.